The 25 T cell receptor beta chains reported below all come from one sample, sequenced in a study of radiotherapy plus CTLA-4 blockade in lung cancer. Libraries were prepared by immunoSEQ multiplex PCR; TCRdb keeps only in-frame clonotypes and omits some of them. The repertoire includes about 83,000 clones, about 78% of them detected once, and 4% sits in the top ten. Source: peripheral blood, taken from a patient treated with radiotherapy plus ipilimumab. These receptors were taken from a human donor with non-small cell lung cancer who had a partial response to radiotherapy plus ipilimumab. Some clones in this sample may be carry-over from other donors' samples.

The chain links TRBV28 to TRBJ2-4, with a tentative D call TRBD1 (6 bases). CDR1 is MDHEN, CDR2 SYDVKM, per germline. The CDR3 has 17 residues. V was cut by 6 bases and J by 0 bases, with 18 bases left in between. This CDR3 is CASSFLGRRGAKNIQYF. In nucleotides, the CDR3 is TGTGCCAGCAGCTTCTTAGGACGCAGGGGAGCCAAAAACATTCAGTACTTC.

This clone was seen a single time. This chain links TRBV19 with TRBJ2-4, with TRBD2 matching 13 bases. After removal of 5 bases from V and 6 bases from J, the junction contained 13 bases not matched to a gene. This CDR3 contains 18 residues. Germline CDR1 and CDR2: LNHDA and SQIVND (reference sequence). The CDR3 sequence is CASSSYASGLAGPNIQYF. CDR3 in DNA: TGTGCCAGTAGTTCGTACGCCTCGGGACTAGCGGGGCCAAACATTCAGTACTTC.

The J gene is TRBJ2-7, the V gene TRBV19; 7 bases match TRBD1. The CDR3 runs to 13 residues. V gave up 8 bases and J gave up 4 bases; unmatched junction bases: 8. CDR1 is LNHDA and CDR2 is SQIVND in the germline V gene (reference sequence). The CDR3 DNA follows: TGTGCCAGTGGGTACAGGGGTGCTTACGAGCAGTACTTC. Amino acids: CASGYRGAYEQYF.

The chain is built from TRBV5-8 and TRBJ1-5; D not certain. This CDR3 comprises 12 residues. Trimming removed 4 bases at V and 3 bases at J, with 5 bases between. Germline-derived CDR1 and CDR2 are SGHTS and YDEGEE. The CDR3 loop reads CASSKYNQPQHF. In DNA, the CDR3 is TGTGCCAGCAGCAAATACAATCAGCCCCAGCATTTT.

This rearrangement joins TRBV7-2 to TRBJ2-7, with 7 bases aligning to TRBD2. The CDR3 runs to 14 residues. Germline assignment: CDR1 SGHTA and CDR2 FQGNSA. The trim removed 2 bases at V and 4 bases at J, leaving 5 bases unmatched. CDR3: CASSLPSGAYEQYF. CDR3 bases: TGTGCCAGCAGCTTACCTAGCGGAGCTTACGAGCAGTACTTC.

The chain couples TRBV5-4 to TRBJ1-6; possibly TRBD1 for D (5 bases). The V and J ends lost 3 bases and 2 bases respectively, with 15 bases between them. Germline V gene data show CDR1 as SGHNT and CDR2 as YYREEE (reference sequence). The CDR3 is made up of 17 amino acids. The CDR3 here is CASSSAPRGTYNSPLHF. The CDR3 DNA sequence: TGTGCCAGCAGCTCCGCCCCAAGGGGCACCTATAATTCACCCCTCCACTTT. The variable domain in full, with the rest retrieved from reference TRBV5-4 and TRBJ1-6, is ETGVTQSPTHLIKTRGQQVTLRCSSQSGHNTVSWYQQALGQGPQFIFQYYREEENGRGNFPPRFSGLQFPNYSSELNVNALELDDSALYLCASSSAPRGTYNSPLHFGNGTRLTVT.

With regard to this clone: Other DNA variants within this sample encode the same CDR3. The rearrangement uses TRBV19 and TRBJ1-6; 7 bases match TRBD1. J gave up 7 bases and V 5 bases, and 2 bases lay outside the gene matches. Germline CDR1 and CDR2: LNHDA and SQIVND (reference sequence). The CDR3 is 13 residues long. The CDR3 loop is CASSVDRNSPLHF. As DNA, the CDR3 is TGTGCCAGTAGTGTGGACAGGAATTCACCCCTCCACTTT.

The chain is built from TRBV9 and TRBJ2-2; D gene uncertain. The CDR3 contains 16 residues. Trimming took off 3 bases at V and 4 bases at J, with 16 bases between the two ends. CDR1 SGDLS and CDR2 YYNGEE come from the germline V gene. CDR3 sequence: CASSGRSLPTTGELFF. CDR3 DNA: TGTGCCAGCAGCGGTCGGAGCCTCCCCACCACCGGGGAGCTGTTTTTT.

The chain has TRBV27 and TRBJ2-1, with 7 bases fitting TRBD2. The CDR3 is 18 amino acids. Germline-derived CDR1 and CDR2 are MNHEY and SMNVEV (reference sequence). V trimming: 6 bases; J trimming: 8 bases; junction bases outside the gene matches: 22. The CDR3 DNA reads TGTGCCAGCAGGACCGGGACGGGGAACGAGGCGGGGGTCTATGAGCAGTTCTTC. Translation: CASRTGTGNEAGVYEQFF.

The chain couples TRBV4-3 to TRBJ1-6, with unresolved D. Germline V gives CDR1 LGHNA, CDR2 YSLEER. The CDR3 spans 15 residues. V was pared by 4 bases and J by 7 bases, with 14 bases between. CDR3 protein: CASSPSRPINSPLHF. The CDR3 DNA reads TGCGCCAGCAGCCCCTCGCGGCCTATCAATTCACCCCTCCACTTT.

This clone was counted once. V and J are TRBV5-4 and TRBJ2-7; the match to TRBD1 covers 8 bases. The V segment lost 3 bases and the J segment 4 bases; nucleotides outside the gene matches: 3. The germline V gene encodes CDR1 SGHNT and CDR2 YYREEE (reference sequence). The CDR3 spans 13 residues. CDR3 loop: CASSWDRQYEQYF. DNA for the CDR3: TGTGCCAGCAGCTGGGACAGGCAGTACGAGCAGTACTTC.

The chain links TRBV6-1 to TRBJ2-1; tentatively, D is TRBD1 (6 bases). The CDR3 is 12 amino acids. Trimming removed 5 bases at V and 7 bases at J, with 9 bases between. The V gene's germline CDR1 is MNHNS and CDR2 SASEGT. The CDR3 DNA is TGTGCCAGCAGTACAGGGAATAATGAGCAGTTCTTC. Residues: CASSTGNNEQFF.

This clone was detected only a few times. This chain uses TRBV27 with TRBJ2-3, with TRBD2 identical over 11 bases. The CDR3 runs 14 residues. The J segment lost 9 bases and the V segment lost 3 bases, leaving 5 bases of the junction unmatched. Germline assignment: CDR1 MNHEY and CDR2 SMNVEV (reference sequence). This CDR3 is CASSFGLAGGTQYF. DNA of the CDR3: TGTGCCAGCAGTTTTGGGCTAGCGGGAGGAACGCAGTATTTT.

The chain combines TRBV11-3 with TRBJ2-1; TRBD2 matches at 12 bases. V lost 3 bases and J lost 7; bases outside the gene matches: 4. The CDR3 runs 15 residues. Germline CDR1 reads SGHNT; CDR2 reads YENEEA. Here the CDR3 reads CASSLMGTSGNEQFF. The CDR3, as DNA: TGTGCCAGCAGCTTGATGGGGACTAGCGGGAATGAGCAGTTCTTC.

The V and J genes are TRBV18 and TRBJ2-3; D is perhaps TRBD2 (5 bases). In germline, CDR1 is KGHSH, CDR2 LQKENI. V gave up 2 bases and J gave up 3 bases, with 15 bases separating them. CDR3 length equals 16 residues. The CDR3 sequence is CASSPFLGEWTDTQYF. DNA for the CDR3: TGTGCCAGCTCACCATTCCTCGGGGAGTGGACAGATACGCAGTATTTT.

CDR3 coding DNA: TGTGCCAGCAGCTTGGACGGGAGGACCGTCTTCTTC. Its translation: CASSLDGRTVFF. The chain joins TRBV5-5 to TRBJ2-1, with 7 bases matching TRBD2. This CDR3 comprises 12 residues. Unmatched junction bases numbered 7, after V lost 0 bases and J lost 16 bases. In germline, CDR1 is SGHKS, CDR2 YYEKEE (reference sequence).

The chain combines TRBV7-8 with TRBJ1-4, with D uncertain. Germline-derived CDR1 and CDR2 are SGHVS and FQNEAQ. The CDR3 extends over 16 amino acids. The germline V and J ends were trimmed by 1 base and 0 bases, with 9 bases remaining between them. The DNA of the CDR3 is TGTGCCAGCAGCTTAGGGTCCCCGGCAACTAATGAAAAACTGTTTTTT. Translation gives CASSLGSPATNEKLFF.

V is TRBV5-1 and J is TRBJ2-5; weak D call: TRBD1 (5 bases). Per the germline V gene, CDR1 is SGHRS and CDR2 is YFSETQ. The V end was cut by 6 bases, the J end by 2 bases, with 8 bases between. CDR3 length: 12 amino acids. CDR3 nucleotides: TGCGCCAGCAAAGGGGTTCAAGAGACCCAGTACTTC. It specifies CASKGVQETQYF.

The chain links TRBV15 to TRBJ1-1; D is unresolved. CDR1 and CDR2 (germline): LNHNV, YYDKDF (reference sequence). Trimming took off 5 bases at V and 7 bases at J, with 14 bases between the two ends. The CDR3 contains 13 residues. In DNA, the CDR3 is TGTGCCACCAGCCGAAGAGGGCGGGTTGAAGCTTTCTTT. It codes for CATSRRGRVEAFF.

V gene TRBV19 combines with J gene TRBJ1-5; 7 positions match TRBD1. The CDR3 is 16 amino acids. The J segment lost 7 bases and the V segment lost 4 bases, leaving 13 bases of the junction unmatched. Germline lookup yields CDR1 LNHDA and CDR2 SQIVND (reference sequence). In nucleotides, the CDR3 is TGTGCCAGTAGTAACAGGGGTGCGGATTGGGGGCAGCCCCAGCATTTT. Translated: CASSNRGADWGQPQHF.

This clone occurred a few times. The chain carries TRBV7-8 and TRBJ1-3, with D unresolved. The CDR3 runs 14 residues. In germline, CDR1 is SGHVS, CDR2 FQNEAQ. V dropped 5 bases and J dropped 0 bases, with 8 bases sitting between them. In DNA, the CDR3 is TGTGCCAGCAGCCGAGCGCTCTCTGGAAACACCATATATTTT. It specifies CASSRALSGNTIYF.

This rearrangement joins TRBV10-1 to TRBJ2-1, with a weak D call TRBD2 (5 bases). The CDR3 loop spans 12 amino acids. Trimming removed 5 bases at V and 8 bases at J, with 10 bases between. The germline V gene encodes CDR1 WNHNN and CDR2 SYGVQD (reference sequence). CDR3 in amino acids: CASSSEGYEQFF. CDR3 sequence (DNA): TGCGCCAGCAGTTCTGAGGGTTATGAGCAGTTCTTC.

The chain is built from TRBV30 and TRBJ2-3; 9 bases align to TRBD2. The ends lost 2 bases at V and 4 bases at J; junction bases unmatched: 13. This CDR3 is built from 17 residues. Germline CDR1 GTSNPN, CDR2 SVGIG (reference sequence). CDR3 loop: CAWSLDLGAGGADTQYF. In DNA form, the CDR3 reads TGTGCCTGGAGTTTAGACCTAGGGGCGGGAGGGGCAGATACGCAGTATTTT.

CDR3 sequence: CASSHGGQQQETQYF. The CDR3 nucleotides read TGTGCCAGTAGCCACGGTGGGCAGCAGCAAGAGACCCAGTACTTC. This sequence joins TRBV11-2 and TRBJ2-5, with unresolved D. This CDR3 has 15 amino acids. V shed 9 bases and J shed 2 bases, with 19 bases lying between them. CDR1 SGHAT and CDR2 FQNNGV come from the germline V gene.

The chain couples TRBV9 to TRBJ2-5; 14 bases are a match to TRBD2. The ends lost 2 bases at V and 1 base at J; junction bases unmatched: 1. Per germline, CDR1 SGDLS and CDR2 YYNGEE. CDR3 size: 16 residues. The CDR3 nucleotides read TGTGCCAGCAGCGTCGGGACTAGCGGGGGCCAAGAGACCCAGTACTTC. Translated: CASSVGTSGGQETQYF.